The clone carrying this TCR beta chain was seen only a few times. The antigen is undetermined. This specimen comes from a study of naive and memory T cell subsets. General observations from the study: Over 85% of naive TCR sequences appeared only once after error correction, unlike memory subsets. A few larger clonotypes appeared in naive repertoires, especially CD8, possibly memory cells re-expressing CD45RA.

Per the germline V gene, CDR1 is MDHEN and CDR2 is SYDVKM. The CDR3 loop spans 14 amino acids. Losses at the gene ends were 6 bases for V and 3 bases for J; bases not matched to a gene: 4. Both TRBC1 and TRBC2 were covered by a beta constant-region primer of two equimolar oligonucleotides. Ligated cDNA was amplified by four rounds of PCR with nested alpha and beta constant-region primers and SP2. TCRdb passed the UMI-ligation and nested PCR reads through MiXCR, listing each CDR3 protein once. The table lists over 110,000 distinct CDR3 sequences, 15% to 25% of them singletons. The sample was naive CD8+ T cells from blood. This clonotype was sampled from a human donor in good health. This rearrangement joins TRBV28 to TRBJ2-3; the match to TRBD2 covers 9 bases. Here the CDR3 reads CASSDLAGTDTQYF. The DNA for the CDR3 is TGTGCCAGCAGCGATCTAGCGGGGACAGATACGCAGTATTTT. Full variable domain (remainder filled in from reference TRBV28 and TRBJ2-3): DVKVTQSSRYLVKRTGEKVFLECVQDMDHENMFWYRQDPGLGLRLIYFSYDVKMKEKGDIPEGYSVSREKKERFSLILESASTNQTSMYLCASSDLAGTDTQYFGPGTRLTVL.